Presented here are 25 T cell receptor beta chains from one specimen sequenced in a study of blood T cells in healthy people across ages. With a J-beta primer mix and a sample-barcoded 5' primer, a second PCR ran roughly 7 to 11 cycles. TCRdb used MiXCR to reprocess the 5' RACE reads, holding one entry per CDR3 protein. The sample has about 1.6 million distinct CDR3 sequences, roughly a third seen once. Sequencing used blood. The receptors come from a woman under 40 in good health.

This clonotype showed up just a few times. This chain uses TRBV6-2 or TRBV6-3 with TRBJ2-7; D is possibly TRBD1 (5 bases). Between the trimmed V and J ends, which lost 6 bases and 6 bases, there was a span of 15 bases. The CDR3 consists of 13 residues. Germline V gene data show CDR1 as MNHEY and CDR2 as SVGEGT. CDR3 region: CASSQGALGEQYF. CDR3 in DNA: TGTGCCAGCAGCCAGGGCGCGCTCGGCGAGCAGTACTTC.

Comment on this clonotype: Compared with germline, one end of the junction differs, possibly owing to a read error. The chain links TRBV5-1 to TRBJ2-1; no clear D. The CDR3 is 13 residues long. Per germline, CDR1 SGHRS and CDR2 YFSETQ. The chain's CDR3 is CAGSLEPYNEQFF. The CDR3 DNA follows: TGCGCCGGCAGCTTGGAGCCCTACAATGAGCAGTTCTTC.

This rearrangement joins TRBV20-1 to TRBJ2-5; D not resolved. This CDR3 spans 12 amino acids. Germline V gene lookup returns CDR1 DFQATT and CDR2 SNEGSKA (reference sequence). V was pared by 3 bases and J by 7 bases, with 12 bases between. The DNA for the CDR3 is TGCAGTGCTAGTTCAGTAAGAGGGACCCAGTACTTC. Translating gives CSASSVRGTQYF.

The chain has TRBV3-1 and TRBJ1-4; perhaps TRBD1 as D (5 bases). This CDR3 has 15 amino acids. V dropped 1 base and J dropped 7 bases, with 13 bases sitting between them. Looked up from germline, CDR1 is LGHDT and CDR2 is YNNKEL (reference sequence). CDR3 residues: CASSQGDGQFEKLFF. For the CDR3, the DNA is TGTGCCAGCAGCCAAGGGGACGGTCAGTTTGAAAAACTGTTTTTT.

This clonotype was seen only a few times. The chain links TRBV4-1 to TRBJ1-4; TRBD1 might be the D (6 bases). Germline V gene lookup returns CDR1 MGHRA and CDR2 YSYEKL. V lost 7 bases, J lost 7 bases, and 19 bases lay in between. This CDR3 contains 15 residues. The DNA for the CDR3 is TGCGCCAGCACGCTTGGGGGCTATCAGGGTGAAAAACTGTTTTTT. Encoded protein: CASTLGGYQGEKLFF.

As concerns this clonotype: A much larger clone differs from this one at a single base, so this may be a read error. This rearrangement joins TRBV29-1 to TRBJ2-3; D call uncertain. CDR1 SQVTM and CDR2 ANQGSEA come from the germline V gene. This CDR3 is 12 amino acids long. DNA of the CDR3: TGCATCCGCTGGGCAGACACAGATACGCAGTATTTT. This gives the protein CIRWADTDTQYF.

V gene TRBV6-2 or TRBV6-3 combines with J gene TRBJ2-1; D perhaps matches TRBD2 (7 bases). The germline V gene has CDR1 MNHEY and CDR2 SVGEGT. The CDR3 consists of 15 residues. Trimming cost V 5 bases and J 6 bases, with 17 bases left between them. CDR3 amino acids: CASSPMGGQINEQFF. Written as DNA, the CDR3 is TGTGCCAGCAGTCCCATGGGGGGGCAAATCAATGAGCAGTTCTTC.

The genes are TRBV14 and TRBJ1-1; D unresolved. Per germline, CDR1 SGHDN and CDR2 FVKESK. Between the trimmed V and J ends, which lost 3 bases and 3 bases, there was a span of 8 bases. This CDR3 is built from 13 residues. For the CDR3, the DNA is TGTGCCAGCAGCCAGGGTGTCGACACTGAAGCTTTCTTT. Its translation: CASSQGVDTEAFF.

The chain uses TRBV5-1 and TRBJ2-1; 8 bases line up with TRBD1. The CDR3 runs 16 residues. Trimming cost V 0 bases and J 8 bases; bases outside gene matches: 10. In germline, CDR1 is SGHRS, CDR2 YFSETQ. CDR3 in amino acids: CASSLGGQGFLDEQFF. The CDR3 DNA follows: TGCGCCAGCAGCTTGGGTGGACAGGGCTTTTTGGATGAGCAGTTCTTC.

This sequence joins TRBV7-6 and TRBJ2-1; 10 bases agree with TRBD2. Germline CDR1 and CDR2: SGHVS and FNYEAQ. The CDR3 consists of 18 residues. Germline trimming cut 5 bases from V and 1 base from J; bases unmatched to any gene: 11. The CDR3 sequence is CASSAVPGTSDSYNEQFF. The CDR3 nucleotides are TGTGCCAGCAGCGCCGTTCCCGGGACTAGCGATTCCTACAATGAGCAGTTCTTC.

The chain is built from TRBV10-3 and TRBJ1-2; 9 nucleotides align to TRBD1. V dropped 2 bases and J dropped 6; count of bases not matched to a gene: 7. Germline loops: CDR1 ENHRY, CDR2 SYGVKD. This CDR3 region has 15 residues. The CDR3 DNA follows: TGTGCCATCAGTGAGGGGGACAGGGAGTATGATGGCTACACCTTC. This codes for CAISEGDREYDGYTF.

This clonotype has just a few counts. This chain connects TRBV4-2 to TRBJ2-7, with 11 positions matching TRBD1. V lost 5 bases to trimming and J lost 3 bases; unmatched junction nucleotides: 6. The CDR3 is made up of 15 amino acids. Germline CDR1 LGHNA, CDR2 YNFKEQ. The CDR3 loop reads CASSYRTGGFYEQYF. The CDR3 nucleotides read TGTGCCAGCAGCTACCGGACAGGGGGCTTCTACGAGCAGTACTTC.

This clonotype has just a few counts. This chain links TRBV6-1 with TRBJ1-2, with D perhaps matching TRBD1 (5 bases). CDR3 length: 14 residues. V was pared by 3 bases and J by 5 bases, with 13 bases between. The germline V gene has CDR1 MNHNS and CDR2 SASEGT. The CDR3 sequence: CASSDDRGDYGYTF. In nucleotides, the CDR3 is TGTGCCAGCAGTGACGATAGGGGTGATTATGGCTACACCTTC.

The chain joins TRBV9 to TRBJ1-1, with D possibly being TRBD1 (5 bases). The V and J ends lost 3 bases and 1 base respectively, with 10 bases between them. CDR1 and CDR2 from the germline V gene are SGDLS and YYNGEE. The CDR3 is 14 amino acids. The CDR3, as DNA: TGTGCCAGCAGCGCCGGGGCCGAGAACACTGAAGCTTTCTTT. This codes for CASSAGAENTEAFF.

This chain links TRBV6-5 with TRBJ2-1; D is perhaps TRBD1 or TRBD2 (5 bases each). CDR1 and CDR2 from the germline V gene are MNHEY and SVGAGI. Trimming cost V 6 bases and J 10 bases, with 16 bases left between them. The CDR3 contains 13 residues. The CDR3 sequence: CASRYLEWGEQFF. The CDR3 DNA follows: TGTGCCAGCAGGTACCTGGAGTGGGGGGAGCAGTTCTTC.

There are many counts of this clonotype. The chain joins TRBV12-3 or TRBV12-4 to TRBJ1-2, with D possibly matching TRBD1 (5 bases). The V end was cut by 0 bases, the J end by 6 bases, with 8 bases between. The CDR3 is made up of 13 amino acids. The CDR3 nucleotides are TGTGCCAGCAGTTTAGCGCAAGGGGATGGCTACACCTTC. Translated, it gives CASSLAQGDGYTF.

This chain joins TRBV18 and TRBJ2-1; D perhaps matches TRBD1 (6 bases). The CDR3 runs 15 residues. The germline V gene encodes CDR1 KGHSH and CDR2 LQKENI. Trimming pared 3 bases from V and 2 bases from J, leaving 11 bases between. The CDR3 is CASSPQQGAYNEQFF. CDR3 coding DNA: TGTGCCAGCTCACCCCAACAGGGAGCCTACAATGAGCAGTTCTTC.

A few counts support this clonotype. The genes are TRBV20-1 and TRBJ2-3, with TRBD2 matching 7 bases. Trimming at V came to 5 bases and at J to 2 bases, leaving 10 bases not matched to a gene. Germline loops: CDR1 DFQATT, CDR2 SNEGSKA (reference sequence). The CDR3 totals 15 residues. The CDR3 DNA reads as TGCAGTGCTCTGCTGCTAGCGGCGATCACAGATACGCAGTATTTT. Its protein product is CSALLLAAITDTQYF.

The chain is built from TRBV30 and TRBJ1-2; 12 positions agree with TRBD1. The germline V gene encodes CDR1 GTSNPN and CDR2 SVGIG (reference sequence). CDR3 size: 15 residues. V lost 3 bases, J lost 7 bases, and 9 bases stayed unmatched. DNA of the CDR3: TGTGCCTGGAGACGGGACAGGGGGCATGGGGGTGGCTACACCTTC. It yields the protein CAWRRDRGHGGGYTF.

The sample holds one count of this clonotype. The rearrangement links TRBV7-2 to TRBJ2-2; perhaps TRBD1 as D (5 bases). CDR1 and CDR2 (germline): SGHTA, FQGNSA. CDR3 length equals 14 residues. Trimming took off 1 base at V and 6 bases at J, with 9 bases between the two ends. The DNA for the CDR3 is TGTGCCAGCAGCTTAGAGAAAGGGGCCGGGGAGCTGTTTTTT. Translating gives CASSLEKGAGELFF.

The chain uses TRBV3-1 and TRBJ1-1, with D unclear. CDR1 and CDR2 from the germline V gene are LGHDT and YNNKEL (reference sequence). Trimming pared 0 bases from V and 0 bases from J, leaving 14 bases between. The CDR3 consists of 17 residues. The CDR3 coding sequence is TGTGCCAGCAGCCAAGACCCCCCCCCACGTATGAACACTGAAGCTTTCTTT. This translates into CASSQDPPPRMNTEAFF.

The chain recombines TRBV20-1 with TRBJ1-2; D is undetermined. The ends were cut back, 0 bases at V and 3 bases at J, with 11 bases in the middle. Germline assignment: CDR1 DFQATT and CDR2 SNEGSKA (reference sequence). CDR3 length: 14 residues. The CDR3 region is CSARDMVEDYGYTF. The CDR3 nucleotides are TGCAGTGCTAGAGATATGGTAGAGGACTATGGCTACACCTTC.

Here the CDR3 reads CASSTPGGEKLFF. The CDR3 DNA sequence: TGCGCCAGCAGCACTCCCGGAGGCGAAAAACTGTTTTTT. The chain recombines TRBV5-1 with TRBJ1-4; D unclear. Deletions cut 4 bases from V and 8 bases from J, with 12 bases between. CDR1 SGHRS and CDR2 YFSETQ come from the germline V gene. The CDR3 is made up of 13 amino acids.

This chain's CDR3 is CASRFQRGSSYNEQFF. The CDR3 nucleotides read TGTGCCAGCAGATTCCAGCGGGGGAGCTCCTACAATGAGCAGTTCTTC. The chain links TRBV27 to TRBJ2-1; 8 bases are a match to TRBD2. Germline values: CDR1 MNHEY, CDR2 SMNVEV (reference sequence). This CDR3 has 16 residues. V was pared by 6 bases and J by 0 bases, with 7 bases of the junction left unmatched.

The CDR3 bases are TGTGCCAGCAGACAAACTAGCGGGAGTTCTGAGCAGTTCTTC. Its translation: CASRQTSGSSEQFF. The chain links TRBV7-3 to TRBJ2-1; 11 nucleotides agree with TRBD2. Germline CDR1 reads SGHTA; CDR2 reads FQGTGA. This CDR3 region has 14 residues. V lost 6 bases to trimming and J lost 9 bases; unmatched junction nucleotides: 7.